A selection of T cell receptor beta chains follows, all from one sample in a study of blood T cell repertoires in COVID-19. Profiled with immunoSEQ multiplex PCR; TCRdb holds only in-frame clones, not every one. The sample consists of 200,000 to 250,000 clones, approximately 88% of them appearing once. The sample comprised peripheral blood. Source of these receptors: a woman in her thirties with COVID-19, enrolled during active disease. Both conserved end residues are part of each CDR3. D genes are given only for firm matches. Clone sizes are given selectively: once, few, many, or a class where the clone is expanded.

TRBV9	NA	NA	TRBJ2-1	CASSVLRGSESEQFF	TGTGCCAGCAGCGTACTTAGGGGGAGTGAGAGTGAGCAGTTCTTC
TRBV19	TRBD1	NA	TRBJ1-5	CASSIGQGDQPQHF	TGTGCCAGTAGTATTGGACAGGGAGACCAGCCCCAGCATTTT
TRBV7-8	TRBD1	few	TRBJ1-5	CASSAGQGFSNQPQHF	TGTGCCAGCAGCGCCGGACAGGGATTTAGCAATCAGCCCCAGCATTTT
TRBV19	TRBD1	NA	TRBJ1-2	CASSMKQGTITNYGYTF	TGTGCCAGTAGTATGAAACAGGGGACAATAACTAACTATGGCTACACCTTC
TRBV6-5	NA	NA	TRBJ2-5	CASSRTDQETQYF	TGTGCCAGCAGTCGGACAGATCAAGAGACCCAGTACTTC
TRBV5-4	NA	NA	TRBJ1-6	CASSLKGGQVGSPLHF	TGTGCCAGCAGCTTGAAGGGGGGGCAGGTCGGTTCACCCCTCCACTTT
TRBV7-8	NA	NA	TRBJ1-6	CASSFVSSYNSPLHF	TGTGCCAGCAGCTTCGTTAGCTCCTATAATTCACCCCTCCACTTT
TRBV29-1	NA	NA	TRBJ2-1	CSVVDSLSYNEQFF	TGCAGCGTTGTGGACAGCCTCTCCTACAATGAGCAGTTCTTC
TRBV10-1	NA	NA	TRBJ2-3	CASNDQGTDTQYF	TGCGCCAGCAACGACCAGGGAACAGATACGCAGTATTTT
TRBV9	TRBD1	once	TRBJ2-2	CASSLTDRVPTGELFF	TGTGCCAGCAGCCTAACTGACAGGGTCCCCACCGGGGAGCTGTTTTTT
TRBV6-2/TRBV6-3	NA	NA	TRBJ1-1	CASSYRQRQLSEAFF	TGTGCCAGCAGTTACAGACAGCGCCAACTCTCTGAAGCTTTCTTT
TRBV6-2/TRBV6-3	NA	NA	TRBJ1-1	CASSYSQGMNTEAFF	TGTGCCAGCAGTTACTCTCAGGGCATGAACACTGAAGCTTTCTTT
TRBV14	NA	NA	TRBJ2-5	CASSQALGARFRGETQYF	TGTGCCAGCAGCCAAGCTCTGGGGGCGAGGTTTCGGGGAGAGACCCAGTACTTC
TRBV10-1	TRBD1	NA	TRBJ1-1	CASSLNRGTEAFF	TGCGCCAGCAGCCTCAACAGGGGAACTGAAGCTTTCTTT
TRBV6-2/TRBV6-3	NA	NA	TRBJ2-3	CASSYTRDSRADTQYF	TGTGCCAGCAGTTACACCCGGGACTCCCGTGCGGATACGCAGTATTTT
TRBV5-1	TRBD1	NA	TRBJ2-1	CASSSSRTGTGDYNEQFF	TGCGCCAGCAGCTCTAGCCGGACCGGGACAGGGGACTACAATGAGCAGTTCTTC